The clone carrying this TCR beta chain was seen just once. In germline, CDR1 is SGHAT, CDR2 FQDESV (reference sequence). V gave up 8 bases and J gave up 3 bases; unmatched junction bases: 11. CDR3 length: 15 amino acids. The data were taken from a study of blood T cell repertoires in COVID-19. Overall study context: The samples span acute and convalescent COVID-19 from the United States, Italy and Spain. T cells, B-cell-depleted T cells, or PBMCs provided the cDNA or gDNA that served as material.

How the authors handled the data: Estimation of nucleated cell counts relied on the amplification of reference gene primers. The data were produced by immunoSEQ multiplex PCR, yet TCRdb's version contains in-frame clones alone and is incomplete. V, J and clone size are taken as reported in that table, and D and trimming were inferred from the DNA itself. In the table there are 150,000 to 200,000 clones, under 85% of which are singletons. Material for sequencing was peripheral blood. The sequence came from a man aged 55 to 70 who had recovered from COVID-19. The genes are TRBV11-1 and TRBJ2-3; 7 bases are a match to TRBD2. CDR3: CASRVRGTETDTQYF. The CDR3, as DNA: TGTGCCAGCCGCGTGCGGGGGACCGAGACAGATACGCAGTATTTT.